The 8 T cell receptor beta chains reported below all come from one sample, sequenced in a study of blood T cell repertoires in COVID-19 (dated by TCRdb to 2020 to 2022). Library preparation was by the immunoSEQ multiplex PCR assay. The source is immuneACCESS, and TCRdb retained only in-frame sequences with V and J called. Part of the clones is not carried over; for the studies checked, unresolved V genes explain less than half of this, and the remainder is unexplained. Present in this sample are 200,000 to 300,000 clones, around 86% of which were seen just once. Jointly, the top ten make up 1.5% to 2% of the sample. The sample was peripheral blood. The source of these receptors is a man younger than 40 who had recovered from COVID-19.

The rearrangement links TRBV6-5 to TRBJ1-4; D ambiguous. In germline, CDR1 is MNHEY, CDR2 SVGAGI. The CDR3 runs to 15 residues. Trimming removed 4 bases from V and 1 base from J, with 10 bases in between. This CDR3 reads CASSSSRITNEKLFF. The CDR3 DNA reads TGTGCCAGCAGTTCGTCCAGGATAACTAATGAAAAACTGTTTTTT.

V is TRBV4-2 and J is TRBJ2-3, with 13 bases matching TRBD2. Trimming removed 0 bases from V and 0 bases from J; junction bases left unmatched: 3. The CDR3 sequence is 18 residues long. CDR1 and CDR2 from the germline V gene are LGHNA and YNFKEQ. CDR3 in DNA: TGTGCCAGCAGCCAAGAACTAGCGGGGGGGCCTAGCACAGATACGCAGTATTTT. Its protein product is CASSQELAGGPSTDTQYF.

V gene TRBV19 combines with J gene TRBJ2-3; possibly TRBD2 for D (5 bases). The CDR3 length is 12 residues. Trimming stripped 7 bases from V and 2 bases from J, with 7 bases between. CDR1 is LNHDA, CDR2 SQIVND, per germline (reference sequence). Here the CDR3 reads CASTGNTDTQYF. The CDR3 coding sequence is TGTGCCAGTACCGGGAACACAGATACGCAGTATTTT.

This clone occurred a few times. The chain uses TRBV25-1 and TRBJ1-1; 7 bases agree with TRBD1. The germline V gene has CDR1 MGHDK and CDR2 SYGVNS. Losses at the gene ends were 0 bases for V and 9 bases for J; bases not matched to a gene: 4. The CDR3 covers 13 residues. The CDR3 sequence: CASSEYRGTKAFF. CDR3 DNA sequence: TGTGCCAGCAGTGAATACAGGGGGACCAAAGCTTTCTTT.

This clone was seen just once. V usage is TRBV11-1 and J usage is TRBJ2-1; 8 nucleotides agree with TRBD1. The germline V gene encodes CDR1 SGHAT and CDR2 FQDESV (reference sequence). The CDR3 runs to 16 residues. The ends lost 3 bases at V and 4 bases at J; junction bases unmatched: 8. The CDR3 sequence: CASSFAGGGGYNEQFF. The DNA of the CDR3 is TGTGCCAGCAGCTTTGCAGGGGGCGGAGGATACAATGAGCAGTTCTTC.

This clone was counted only a few times. The chain couples TRBV3-1 (or the pseudogene TRBV3-2) to TRBJ2-7; D unclear. The CDR3 loop spans 12 amino acids. The V and J ends lost 0 bases and 3 bases respectively, with 3 bases between them. Germline CDR1 reads LGHDT; CDR2 reads YNNKEL (reference sequence). CDR3 loop: CASSQDSYEQYF. The CDR3 DNA sequence: TGTGCCAGCAGCCAAGATAGCTACGAGCAGTACTTC.

The CDR3 DNA reads TGTGCCACCAGTGATTTGACAGGAAAAGGGGAGACCCAGTACTTC. Residues: CATSDLTGKGETQYF. The chain combines TRBV24-1 with TRBJ2-5; a weak D match, TRBD1 (5 bases). The CDR3 sequence is 15 residues long. V shed 0 bases and J shed 5 bases, with 12 bases lying between them. CDR1 is KGHDR and CDR2 is SFDVKD in the germline V gene.

The chain uses TRBV11-2 and TRBJ2-1, with 10 bases that match TRBD2. Germline V lookup: CDR1 SGHAT, CDR2 FQNNGV. The CDR3 has 15 residues. J was trimmed by 4 bases and V by 6 bases; bases with no gene match: 6. As DNA, the CDR3 is TGTGCCAGCAGGGAACTAGCGGGGAAATACAATGAGCAGTTCTTC. Translation: CASRELAGKYNEQFF.